This TCR beta chain stems from a study of Graves' ophthalmopathy and Graves' hyperthyroidism. A word on this clonotype: Its specificity is not known.

The germline V gene encodes CDR1 SGHAT and CDR2 FQNNGV. V was clipped by 1 base and J by 5 bases; unmatched bases: 10. The CDR3 length is 16 residues. Amplified TCR beta CDR3 regions were obtained using RNA transcripts as template. After a first-round RT-PCR with HTBI primers, a second-round multiplex PCR was run. TCRdb independently ran MiXCR on the multiplex PCR reads; one entry per CDR3 protein. The sample comprises hundreds of thousands of distinct CDR3 sequences, over 20% of which are singletons, and approximately 6.9% rests with the top ten. Study findings and constraints: Blood also held most thyroid clonotypes expanded above 0.001 frequency.

Ophthalmopathy not arising within 18 months of follow-up defined hyperthyroidism as stable. Input material: peripheral blood. The sequence was collected from a woman aged 18-35 years with stable Graves' hyperthyroidism. Some clones in this sample may be carry-over from other donors' samples. This rearrangement joins TRBV11-2 to TRBJ2-7; 8 nucleotides agree with TRBD2. CDR3 in amino acids: CASSLGFVAAGDEQYF. The CDR3, as DNA: TGTGCCAGCAGCTTAGGATTCGTTGCAGCGGGGGACGAGCAGTACTTC.